Below, 28 T cell receptor beta chains from the same sample are listed, as sequenced in a study of blood T cell repertoires in COVID-19. Measured with immunoSEQ multiplex PCR; TCRdb has only the in-frame clones, and not every one. The table shows roughly 98,000 clones, with 80% to 95% occurring only once. The sequencing input was peripheral blood. These receptors originate from a woman between 55 and 75 years old with active COVID-19.

This sequence joins TRBV5-1 and TRBJ1-1; 9 nucleotides agree with TRBD1. V was clipped by 4 bases and J by 4 bases; unmatched bases: 8. The CDR3 loop spans 15 amino acids. Germline V gives CDR1 SGHRS, CDR2 YFSETQ. The CDR3 sequence: CASSGGQGTGTEAFF. Here the CDR3 DNA reads TGCGCCAGCAGCGGGGGACAGGGAACAGGCACTGAAGCTTTCTTT.

The chain employs TRBV5-4 and TRBJ2-5; D may be TRBD2 (5 bases). This CDR3 comprises 13 residues. Trimming pared 0 bases from V and 4 bases from J, leaving 7 bases between. The V gene's germline CDR1 is SGHNT and CDR2 YYREEE (reference sequence). CDR3 bases: TGTGCCAGCAGCTTGGGAGGGAGAGAGACCCAGTACTTC. This sequence encodes CASSLGGRETQYF.

CDR3 in amino acids: CASSVAGKAQETQYF. CDR3 bases: TGTGCCAGCAGTGTAGCGGGAAAGGCGCAAGAGACCCAGTACTTC. V is TRBV28 and J is TRBJ2-5; 8 nucleotides agree with TRBD2. The junction had 7 bases not matched to a gene; V was cut back by 5 bases and J by 2 bases. CDR1 is MDHEN, CDR2 SYDVKM, per germline. The length of the CDR3 is 15 residues.

This chain uses TRBV18 with TRBJ2-1; a weak D match, TRBD2 (6 bases). Per germline, CDR1 KGHSH and CDR2 LQKENI. CDR3 length: 13 residues. V lost 2 bases to trimming and J lost 7 bases, with 9 bases between them. The CDR3 here is CASSPGTVNEQFF. In DNA, the CDR3 is TGTGCCAGCTCACCAGGGACTGTAAATGAGCAGTTCTTC.

This chain connects TRBV7-9 to TRBJ2-5; the D gene is possibly TRBD2 (5 bases). Germline lookup yields CDR1 SEHNR and CDR2 FQNEAQ (reference sequence). V lost 4 bases and J lost 6, with 12 bases in between. This CDR3 is built from 13 residues. The CDR3 nucleotides read TGTGCCAGCAGCTACGCGGGTGGGCAGACCCAGTACTTC. It codes for CASSYAGGQTQYF.

The V call is TRBV3-1 (or the pseudogene TRBV3-2), the J call TRBJ2-7; 8 nucleotides align to TRBD1. Germline assignment: CDR1 LGHDT and CDR2 YNNKEL (reference sequence). The CDR3 sequence is 15 residues long. J was trimmed by 5 bases and V by 0 bases; bases with no gene match: 6. The CDR3: CASSQDWTGFDEQYF. The DNA of the CDR3 is TGTGCCAGCAGCCAAGATTGGACAGGGTTCGACGAGCAGTACTTC.

CDR3 sequence reads: CASSKAGDRAQPQHF. DNA for the CDR3: TGTGCCAGTAGTAAGGCCGGGGACAGGGCTCAGCCCCAGCATTTT. The chain combines TRBV19 with TRBJ1-5; 9 bases align to TRBD1. Germline CDR1 reads LNHDA; CDR2 reads SQIVND (reference sequence). The V segment lost 4 bases and the J segment 6 bases; nucleotides outside the gene matches: 7. The CDR3 has 15 residues.

The rearrangement links TRBV3-1 (or the pseudogene TRBV3-2) to TRBJ2-7, with 9 bases fitting TRBD1. CDR1 and CDR2 from the germline V gene are LGHDT and YNNKEL (reference sequence). The CDR3 spans 15 residues. Losses at the gene ends were 1 base for V and 1 base for J; bases not matched to a gene: 2. CDR3 DNA: TGTGCCAGCAGCCAAGCCGGGACAGGGTCCTACGAGCAGTACTTC. Translated, it gives CASSQAGTGSYEQYF.

This chain connects TRBV11-2 to TRBJ1-1; the match to TRBD1 covers 7 bases. This CDR3 region has 14 residues. The germline V gene has CDR1 SGHAT and CDR2 FQNNGV. After removal of 4 bases from V and 4 bases from J, the junction contained 6 bases not matched to a gene. CDR3 sequence (DNA): TGTGCCAGCAGCTGGGAAGGGGGCACCACTGAAGCTTTCTTT. Protein product: CASSWEGGTTEAFF.

The chain employs TRBV5-4 and TRBJ2-7; D might be TRBD2 (5 bases). Between the trimmed V and J ends, which lost 3 bases and 1 base, there was a span of 14 bases. The germline V gene encodes CDR1 SGHNT and CDR2 YYREEE (reference sequence). This CDR3 has 15 residues. The chain's CDR3 is CASSSNGVKSYEQYF. DNA of the CDR3: TGTGCCAGCAGCTCCAACGGGGTGAAATCCTACGAGCAGTACTTC.

J is TRBJ2-5 and V is TRBV25-1; 9 positions agree with TRBD1. The CDR3 runs 15 residues. Germline V gives CDR1 MGHDK, CDR2 SYGVNS. Trimming took 6 bases from V and 5 from J; bases not matched to a gene: 10. DNA of the CDR3: TGTGCCAGCAGAGCCGGGACAGGGTTCACGGAGACCCAGTACTTC. Translating it yields CASRAGTGFTETQYF.

This chain uses TRBV11-2 with TRBJ1-1; TRBD1 aligns across 10 bases. V gave up 5 bases and J gave up 11 bases; unmatched junction bases: 5. The CDR3 spans 12 residues. Germline-derived CDR1 and CDR2 are SGHAT and FQNNGV. CDR3 coding DNA: TGTGCCAGCAGCGGGACAGGGGTGAATGCTTTCTTT. Its translation is CASSGTGVNAFF.

This rearrangement joins TRBV18 to TRBJ2-7, with TRBD1 matching over 7 bases. Germline V gene data show CDR1 as KGHSH and CDR2 as LQKENI. Germline trimming cut 0 bases from V and 1 base from J; bases unmatched to any gene: 6. The CDR3 contains 16 residues. The CDR3 protein is CASSPPTDRASYEQYF. CDR3 nucleotides: TGTGCCAGCTCACCACCAACCGACAGGGCGTCCTACGAGCAGTACTTC.

The gene calls are TRBV9 and TRBJ2-7, with D perhaps TRBD1 (6 bases). The CDR3 length is 14 residues. V was clipped by 4 bases and J by 1 base, with 12 bases between them. Germline values: CDR1 SGDLS, CDR2 YYNGEE. CDR3 region: CASSLIGGSYEQYF. DNA of the CDR3: TGTGCCAGCAGCCTTATAGGGGGTTCCTACGAGCAGTACTTC.

The rearrangement joins TRBV28 to TRBJ1-2; D is ambiguous. V shed 5 bases and J shed 5 bases, with 9 bases lying between them. The CDR3 loop spans 12 amino acids. The germline gives CDR1 MDHEN, CDR2 SYDVKM. The CDR3 region is CASSGREYGYTF. CDR3 bases: TGTGCCAGCAGTGGGAGAGAATATGGCTACACCTTC.

V gene TRBV9 combines with J gene TRBJ2-3; 7 bases are shared with TRBD1. The V segment lost 0 bases and the J segment 3 bases; nucleotides outside the gene matches: 4. The CDR3 has 15 residues. Germline-derived CDR1 and CDR2 are SGDLS and YYNGEE. This CDR3 is CASSVGQGVTDTQYF. DNA for the CDR3: TGTGCCAGCAGCGTAGGACAGGGTGTAACAGATACGCAGTATTTT.

The rearrangement joins TRBV6-6 to TRBJ2-1, with D perhaps matching TRBD2 (5 bases). The CDR3 runs to 15 residues. Germline V CDR1 and CDR2: MNHNY, SVGAGI (reference sequence). V gave up 2 bases and J gave up 4 bases, with 12 bases separating them. The CDR3 DNA is TGTGCCAGCAGTTACGGGCCTAGCCCATACAATGAGCAGTTCTTC. It encodes CASSYGPSPYNEQFF.

This clone appeared a single time. V usage is TRBV14 and J usage is TRBJ2-7, with D possibly matching TRBD1 (5 bases). Germline-derived CDR1 and CDR2 are SGHDN and FVKESK. V was shortened by 3 bases and J by 5 bases, with 11 bases between the two germline ends. This CDR3 is 13 amino acids long. In DNA form, the CDR3 reads TGTGCCAGCAGCCATCCTAAGGGGAACGAGCAGTACTTC. It encodes CASSHPKGNEQYF.

CDR3 DNA sequence: TGTGCCTCCTACACCGGGGAGCTGTTTTTT. It is translated as CASYTGELFF. This chain links TRBV30 with TRBJ2-2; no firm D call. CDR3 size: 10 residues. Germline V gene data show CDR1 as GTSNPN and CDR2 as SVGIG (reference sequence). V gave up 7 bases and J gave up 3 bases, with 3 bases separating them.

This clone was seen more than once but under ten times. CDR3 coding DNA: TGTGCCAGCAGTGTGGAGGGCAGGCCTAATTCACCCCTCCACTTT. Amino acid sequence: CASSVEGRPNSPLHF. The chain employs TRBV2 and TRBJ1-6; no reliable D call. V dropped 4 bases and J dropped 6 bases, with 13 bases sitting between them. The CDR3 length is 15 residues. The germline gives CDR1 SNHLY, CDR2 FYNNEI.

For the CDR3, the DNA is TGTGCCAGCAGCTGGCGGTTAGGGAACACTGAAGCTTTCTTT. This encodes CASSWRLGNTEAFF. The V gene is TRBV11-2, the J gene TRBJ1-1; no definite D call. This CDR3 has 14 amino acids. Germline loops: CDR1 SGHAT, CDR2 FQNNGV. V lost 4 bases, J lost 1 base, and 10 bases lay in between.

The genes are TRBV10-3 and TRBJ2-1, with a weak D call TRBD1 (6 bases). The CDR3 is made up of 12 amino acids. Germline V gene data show CDR1 as ENHRY and CDR2 as SYGVKD. V was pared by 10 bases and J by 6 bases, with 13 bases between. The CDR3, as DNA: TGTGCCACCAGGGGAAGCGGCAATGAGCAGTTCTTC. Protein: CATRGSGNEQFF.

About this clone: No DNA is shown, since the ends of the CDR3 on it are uncertain; the CDR3 is the one TCRdb lists. V usage is TRBV12-2 and J usage is TRBJ2-7; the D call of TRBD1 is as the table states it, not checked on the DNA. TRBV12-2 is termed a pseudogene. The CDR3 is 17 residues long, ends included. CDR3 in amino acids: CASRLAWFGQGAGEQYF.

V usage is TRBV12-5 and J usage is TRBJ1-3; no clear D. The germline V gene has CDR1 LGHNT and CDR2 FRNRAP. The CDR3 sequence is 17 residues long. Trimming shortened V by 2 bases and J by 2 bases, and 16 bases separated the two germline ends. CDR3 nucleotide sequence: TGTGCTAGTGGTTTGTATCCCCGGACGGGAGCTGGAAACACCATATATTTT. This codes for CASGLYPRTGAGNTIYF.

This clone has a single count. The chain carries TRBV18 and TRBJ1-5; possible D gene TRBD1, 6 bases. CDR1 KGHSH and CDR2 LQKENI come from the germline V gene. The V end was cut by 6 bases, the J end by 3 bases, with 12 bases between. This CDR3 has 14 residues. The CDR3 nucleotides are TGTGCCAGCTCCCCTGGACAGCACAATCAGCCCCAGCATTTT. This codes for CASSPGQHNQPQHF.

This clone was observed a single time. The chain joins TRBV13 to TRBJ1-4; 7 bases align to TRBD1. The CDR3 is made up of 14 amino acids. With 5 bases clipped from V and 4 bases from J, the junction kept 4 bases outside the gene matches. Germline V gene sequence: CDR1 PRHDT, CDR2 FYEKMQ (reference sequence). The DNA of the CDR3 is TGTGCCAGCAGCCGACAGGGAATTAATGAAAAACTGTTTTTT. It encodes CASSRQGINEKLFF.

The chain is built from TRBV6-5 and TRBJ2-5; TRBD2 aligns across 7 bases. The CDR3 has 13 residues. V was clipped by 5 bases and J by 2 bases; unmatched bases: 2. CDR1 MNHEY and CDR2 SVGAGI come from the germline V gene. CDR3 nucleotides: TGTGCCAGCAGTCCGGGACTACAAGAGACCCAGTACTTC. It specifies CASSPGLQETQYF.

The chain recombines TRBV3-1 (or the pseudogene TRBV3-2) with TRBJ1-1; D gene unclear. The ends were cut back, 1 base at V and 5 bases at J, with 14 bases in the middle. The CDR3 runs to 15 residues. Germline values: CDR1 LGHDT, CDR2 YNNKEL (reference sequence). CDR3 in amino acids: CASSQVQRVGTEAFF. The CDR3, as DNA: TGTGCCAGCAGCCAAGTTCAACGGGTCGGAACTGAAGCTTTCTTT.